This TCR beta chain was retrieved from a study of T cells in Graves' hyperthyroidism and ophthalmopathy. CDR3 size: 14 residues. CDR1 is MDHEN, CDR2 SYDVKM, per germline. V gave up 6 bases and J gave up 3 bases; unmatched junction bases: 8. Graves' hyperthyroidism qualified as stable when ophthalmopathy did not progress within 18 months. This clonotype was seen ten or more times. It was RNA transcripts that yielded the amplified TCR beta CDR3 regions. HTBI primers were used for first-round RT-PCR of the TCR CDR3. MiXCR, run by TCRdb on the multiplex PCR reads, gives a single entry per CDR3 protein. The sample yields a few hundred thousand distinct CDR3 sequences, 15% to 19% seen once.

Specimen: blood. The TCR was taken from a woman aged 25 to 45 with Graves' hyperthyroidism. V usage is TRBV28 and J usage is TRBJ2-7, with 7 bases that match TRBD2. CDR3 nucleotide sequence: TGTGCCAGCAGGAACAGACTAGCAGTCTACGAGCAGTACTTC. Its protein is CASRNRLAVYEQYF.